Presented here are 26 T cell receptor beta chains from one specimen sequenced in a study of breast tumors, draining lymph nodes, adjacent tissues. MiXCR, run by TCRdb on the multiplex PCR reads, gives a single entry per CDR3 protein. This table has under 150,000 distinct CDR3 sequences, just under 20% appearing once. The lymph nodes were axillary draining lymph nodes from breast cancer patients. The sequencing sample was made of axillary lymph node tissue. These receptors were obtained from a female donor with breast cancer. Some clones in this sample may be carry-over from other donors' samples.

This clonotype was observed a few times. The chain joins TRBV30 to TRBJ2-1; 9 bases match TRBD2. The CDR3 totals 16 residues. Germline lookup yields CDR1 GTSNPN and CDR2 SVGIG (reference sequence). V lost 4 bases and J lost 6; bases outside the gene matches: 13. CDR3 nucleotides: TGTGCCTGGATTTGGGCGGGAGGGCTGTTTACCAATGAGCAGTTCTTC. Amino acid sequence: CAWIWAGGLFTNEQFF.

In its sample, this clonotype was seen many times. The rearrangement uses TRBV6-5 and TRBJ2-3; D assignment may be TRBD1 or TRBD2 (7 bases each). Trimming shortened V by 0 bases and J by 6 bases, and 16 bases separated the two germline ends. This CDR3 region has 16 residues. CDR1 is MNHEY, CDR2 SVGAGI, per germline. CDR3 sequence reads: CASSYSLVQGGDTQYF. CDR3 DNA: TGTGCCAGCAGTTACTCGTTGGTCCAGGGGGGGGATACGCAGTATTTT.

Comments on this clonotype: A much larger clone sits a single nucleotide away, making a read error possible. V usage is TRBV7-2 and J usage is TRBJ2-3; TRBD1 is a possible D gene (6 bases). CDR1 is SGHTA and CDR2 is FQGNSA in the germline V gene. The CDR3 has 17 residues. The V end was cut by 5 bases, the J end by 4 bases, with 22 bases between. CDR3 nucleotide sequence: TGTGCCAGCAGCCGCCCCCACGTTGGGGGCAGCGCAGATACGCAGTATTTT. It specifies CASSRPHVGGSADTQYF.

This clonotype was recorded many times. This chain connects TRBV11-2 to TRBJ2-5; a weak D match, TRBD1 (5 bases). Trimming cost V 5 bases and J 1 base, with 11 bases left between them. In germline, CDR1 is SGHAT, CDR2 FQNNGV. This CDR3 has 14 residues. This CDR3 reads CASSISTAQETQYF. The CDR3 DNA reads TGTGCCAGCAGCATTTCGACAGCCCAAGAGACCCAGTACTTC.

Concerning this clonotype itself: The DNA is left out, because the CDR3 cannot be placed on it with certainty; the CDR3 is given as TCRdb lists it. The chain is built from TRBV7-9 and TRBJ2-5; TRBD1, the table's D call, was not compared with the DNA. Germline V CDR1 and CDR2: SEHNR, FQNEAQ (reference sequence). A total of 18 residues make up the CDR3, ends included. The CDR3 reads CASSIYLCSVGPGETQYF.

This clonotype was observed many times. V and J are TRBV7-9 and TRBJ2-2; tentatively, D is TRBD1 (6 bases). The CDR3 totals 15 residues. V was shortened by 4 bases and J by 0 bases, with 9 bases between the two germline ends. Germline V gene lookup returns CDR1 SEHNR and CDR2 FQNEAQ (reference sequence). The CDR3 nucleotides read TGTGCCAGCAGCTATGGACAGACGAACACCGGGGAGCTGTTTTTT. It encodes CASSYGQTNTGELFF.

This clonotype was seen at least ten times. J is TRBJ2-1 and V is TRBV7-3; 7 nucleotides agree with TRBD2. With 2 bases clipped from V and 6 bases from J, the junction kept 1 base outside the gene matches. Per the germline V gene, CDR1 is SGHTA and CDR2 is FQGTGA. The CDR3 spans 13 residues. The CDR3 nucleotides are TGTGCCAGCAGCTTAGCTAGCGGCAATGAGCAGTTCTTC. Translation: CASSLASGNEQFF.

This clonotype was recorded many times. V usage is TRBV5-8 and J usage is TRBJ2-3; D might be TRBD1 or TRBD2, each matching 6 bases. V dropped 6 bases and J dropped 1 base, with 12 bases sitting between them. CDR1 and CDR2 from the germline V gene are SGHTS and YDEGEE. The CDR3 extends over 14 amino acids. The CDR3, as DNA: TGTGCCAGCACCTCAGGGGAGGGCACAGATACGCAGTATTTT. It is translated as CASTSGEGTDTQYF.

This rearrangement joins TRBV3-1 to TRBJ2-7; D is possibly TRBD2 (6 bases). The CDR3 extends over 16 amino acids. Trimming left V 3 bases short and J 2 bases short, with 17 bases between. Germline V CDR1 and CDR2: LGHDT, YNNKEL (reference sequence). This CDR3 reads CASSQNAAGPTYEQYF. For the CDR3, the DNA is TGTGCCAGCAGCCAGAACGCCGCGGGACCGACCTACGAGCAGTACTTC.

This clonotype was counted at least ten times. This sequence joins TRBV7-2 and TRBJ2-7; D is perhaps TRBD1 (5 bases). The CDR3 loop spans 13 amino acids. V was cut by 0 bases and J by 3 bases, with 6 bases left in between. Germline assignment: CDR1 SGHTA and CDR2 FQGNSA. The CDR3 spells CASSLAQGYEQYF. Written as DNA, the CDR3 is TGTGCCAGCAGCTTAGCCCAGGGCTACGAGCAGTACTTC.

This clonotype was seen repeatedly, ten times or more. The rearrangement links TRBV15 to TRBJ1-6; no clear D gene. Germline lookup yields CDR1 LNHNV and CDR2 YYDKDF (reference sequence). The CDR3 has 13 amino acids. The V end lost 1 base, the J end lost 7 bases, and 5 bases lay between the germline ends. The chain's CDR3 is CATSRVPNSPLHF. DNA of the CDR3: TGTGCCACCAGCAGAGTACCAAATTCACCCCTCCACTTT.

Regarding this clonotype: The junction departs from the called germline gene at one end, perhaps through a read error. This chain joins TRBV5-1 and TRBJ2-5; D unclear. CDR1 and CDR2 from the germline V gene are SGHRS and YFSETQ. The CDR3 sequence is 11 residues long. The CDR3, as DNA: TGCGCCAGCAGCTTCCAAGAGACCCAGCACTTC. This translates into CASSFQETQHF. The complete variable domain, with remaining parts taken from reference TRBV5-1 and TRBJ2-5, reads KAGVTQTPRYLIKTRGQQVTLSCSPISGHRSVSWYQQTPGQGLQFLFEYFSETQRNKGNFPGRFSGRQFSNSRSEMNVSTLELGDSALYLCASSFQETQHFGPGTRLLVL.

This clonotype has a count of ten or more. The V and J genes are TRBV6-5 and TRBJ2-1, with 8 positions matching TRBD2. The length of the CDR3 is 13 residues. Germline-derived CDR1 and CDR2 are MNHEY and SVGAGI. Trimming removed 8 bases from V and 4 bases from J; junction bases left unmatched: 4. This CDR3 is CASAGGWYNEQFF. As DNA, the CDR3 is TGTGCCAGCGCGGGGGGTTGGTACAATGAGCAGTTCTTC.

Regarding this clonotype: A read error may explain this, as a much larger clone is one base away. The genes are TRBV2 and TRBJ1-2; the D is unclear. The CDR3 length is 13 residues. Germline V gene lookup returns CDR1 SNHLY and CDR2 FYNNEI. CDR3 protein: CASSEPRGYGCTF. The CDR3 DNA sequence: TGTGCCAGCAGTGAACCCCGAGGCTATGGCTGCACCTTC.

This clonotype has a count of ten or more. The chain employs TRBV20-1 and TRBJ2-1; 10 bases are a match to TRBD2. CDR3 length: 17 amino acids. V lost 0 bases, J lost 10 bases, and 15 bases stayed unmatched. From germline, CDR1 is DFQATT and CDR2 SNEGSKA (reference sequence). Here the CDR3 reads CSARDRVSSGSYKEQFF. CDR3 coding DNA: TGCAGTGCTAGAGATAGGGTCTCTAGCGGGAGTTATAAGGAGCAGTTCTTC.

The chain links TRBV6-6 to TRBJ2-1; 12 positions agree with TRBD2. Per germline, CDR1 MNHNY and CDR2 SVGAGI (reference sequence). J was trimmed by 8 bases and V by 5 bases; bases with no gene match: 10. The CDR3 covers 16 residues. For the CDR3, the DNA is TGTGCCAGCAGTAGCCAAGGACTAGCGGGAAGGGATGAGCAGTTCTTC. Translated, it gives CASSSQGLAGRDEQFF.

The chain employs TRBV20-1 and TRBJ2-2; D may be TRBD1 (6 bases). Germline assignment: CDR1 DFQATT and CDR2 SNEGSKA (reference sequence). The length of the CDR3 is 12 residues. V dropped 4 bases and J dropped 6 bases, with 9 bases sitting between them. The DNA for the CDR3 is TGCAGTGCTATCCCAGGGGCCGGGGAGCTGTTTTTT. Translating it yields CSAIPGAGELFF.

This clonotype was counted many times. This chain uses TRBV29-1 with TRBJ1-4; tentative D call: TRBD1 (6 bases). The germline V gene encodes CDR1 SQVTM and CDR2 ANQGSEA. This CDR3 region has 14 residues. V was cut by 3 bases and J by 1 base, with 9 bases left in between. CDR3 sequence: CSVEGGRTNEKLFF. Written as DNA, the CDR3 is TGCAGCGTTGAGGGGGGGCGAACTAATGAAAAACTGTTTTTT.

This clonotype was counted ten times or more. The genes are TRBV5-1 and TRBJ2-1, with 9 bases matching TRBD1. This CDR3 has 15 residues. The ends lost 5 bases at V and 2 bases at J; junction bases unmatched: 5. Germline-derived CDR1 and CDR2 are SGHRS and YFSETQ. Written as DNA, the CDR3 is TGCGCCAGCAGAGGGACAGGGTGGCCCTACAATGAGCAGTTCTTC. The encoded protein is CASRGTGWPYNEQFF. Full variable domain (rest looked up from reference TRBV5-1 and TRBJ2-1): KAGVTQTPRYLIKTRGQQVTLSCSPISGHRSVSWYQQTPGQGLQFLFEYFSETQRNKGNFPGRFSGRQFSNSRSEMNVSTLELGDSALYLCASRGTGWPYNEQFFGPGTRLTVL.

This clonotype was seen ten or more times. The CDR3 region has the DNA TGCAGTGCTAGAGAGCCAGGGGCTACCCCGGGACTGCAGTTCTTC. It yields the protein CSAREPGATPGLQFF. V is TRBV20-1 and J is TRBJ2-1; the D call may be TRBD1 or TRBD2 (6 bases each). Germline CDR1 reads DFQATT; CDR2 reads SNEGSKA (reference sequence). Trimming took off 0 bases at V and 12 bases at J, with 21 bases between the two ends. The CDR3 length is 15 residues.

This clonotype was seen at least ten times. V and J are TRBV5-1 and TRBJ2-3; D is perhaps TRBD2 (6 bases). V was clipped by 0 bases and J by 0 bases, with 8 bases between them. The CDR3 has 15 amino acids. The germline V gene has CDR1 SGHRS and CDR2 YFSETQ. The CDR3 bases are TGCGCCAGCAGCTTGGGCGGGACCAGCACAGATACGCAGTATTTT. This translates into CASSLGGTSTDTQYF.

This clonotype came up many times. The rearrangement uses TRBV30 and TRBJ2-3; 10 positions agree with TRBD1. CDR3 length: 12 amino acids. Germline CDR1 GTSNPN, CDR2 SVGIG (reference sequence). With 8 bases clipped from V and 8 bases from J, the junction kept 7 bases outside the gene matches. The CDR3 is CAGTGEGSTQYF. CDR3 sequence (DNA): TGTGCCGGGACAGGGGAAGGGAGTACGCAGTATTTT.

There are many counts of this clonotype. The chain combines TRBV5-1 with TRBJ2-1; TRBD2 matches 9 bases. The CDR3 sequence is 15 residues long. CDR1 SGHRS and CDR2 YFSETQ come from the germline V gene. V was clipped by 5 bases and J by 9 bases; unmatched bases: 12. The DNA of the CDR3 is TGCGCCAGCAGACCCGGGACTAGCTCGACGGGTGAGCAGTTCTTC. Translation: CASRPGTSSTGEQFF.

This clonotype was seen ten or more times. This chain connects TRBV4-1 to TRBJ2-1; 13 bases fit TRBD2. The CDR3 consists of 15 residues. Germline CDR1 MGHRA, CDR2 YSYEKL. V gave up 4 bases and J gave up 6 bases; unmatched junction bases: 3. This chain's CDR3 is CASSLGTSGINEQFF. CDR3 DNA: TGCGCCAGCAGCCTGGGGACTAGCGGGATCAATGAGCAGTTCTTC.

This clonotype was detected many times. V usage is TRBV4-2 and J usage is TRBJ2-1; the match to TRBD1 covers 10 bases. With V trimmed by 0 bases and J by 5 bases, 7 bases remained unmatched. The CDR3 covers 17 residues. CDR1 is LGHNA and CDR2 is YNFKEQ in the germline V gene. CDR3 in amino acids: CASSQDPGTGANNEQFF. The CDR3 bases are TGTGCCAGCAGCCAAGACCCCGGGACAGGGGCAAACAATGAGCAGTTCTTC.

About this clonotype itself: A much larger clone is a single base away; this may be a read error. The gene calls are TRBV3-1 and TRBJ2-5; the match to TRBD2 covers 9 bases. V was pared by 10 bases and J by 7 bases, with 13 bases of the junction left unmatched. In germline, CDR1 is LGHDT, CDR2 YNNKEL (reference sequence). The CDR3 spans 14 residues. The CDR3: CATRLREGKGTQYF. The CDR3, as DNA: TGTGCCACCCGCTTGCGGGAGGGTAAAGGGACCCAGTACTTC.